The 15 T cell receptor beta chains given below trace back to one sample, sequenced in a study of shared clonotypes between healthy human individuals. Clones were sequenced by immunoSEQ multiplex PCR, and TCRdb holds only the in-frame ones, with some missing. This sample has about 520,000 clones, with approximately 95% found just once. The source material was naive CD4+ T cells sorted from blood. Indicated subset: CD45RA+ positively selected. These receptors came from a woman in her twenties or thirties in good health.

This clone occurred once. V usage is TRBV27 and J usage is TRBJ2-2; 7 nucleotides line up with TRBD2. The CDR3 is 15 amino acids. Germline CDR1 is MNHEY and CDR2 is SMNVEV (reference sequence). After removal of 1 base from V and 6 bases from J, the junction contained 5 bases not matched to a gene. DNA of the CDR3: TGTGCCAGCAGTTTATATGGGGGAGGGCCCGGGGAGCTGTTTTTT. It is translated as CASSLYGGGPGELFF.

The chain has TRBV28 and TRBJ2-7, with 10 bases lining up with TRBD2. With V trimmed by 5 bases and J by 3 bases, 16 bases remained unmatched. The CDR3 contains 18 residues. Germline V gives CDR1 MDHEN, CDR2 SYDVKM. The CDR3 is CASSTQSGRASVIYEQYF. CDR3 sequence (DNA): TGTGCCAGCAGTACCCAGAGCGGGAGGGCCTCGGTTATCTACGAGCAGTACTTC.

This sequence joins TRBV4-1 and TRBJ2-7; tentative D call: TRBD2 (6 bases). Germline V CDR1 and CDR2: MGHRA, YSYEKL. The CDR3 sequence is 14 residues long. Trimming removed 4 bases from V and 4 bases from J, with 14 bases in between. In DNA, the CDR3 is TGCGCCAGCAGCCCCACTAGCAAATGGTACGAGCAGTACTTC. Protein: CASSPTSKWYEQYF.

V is TRBV20-1 and J is TRBJ1-5, with D unclear. Trimming stripped 3 bases from V and 10 bases from J, with 10 bases between. CDR1 DFQATT and CDR2 SNEGSKA come from the germline V gene (reference sequence). The CDR3 spans 11 residues. CDR3 residues: CSASRSYPQHF. CDR3 nucleotides: TGCAGTGCTAGTCGGTCCTACCCCCAGCATTTT.

V is TRBV5-8 and J is TRBJ2-5; 8 nucleotides match TRBD1. The junction had 5 bases not matched to a gene; V was cut back by 2 bases and J by 5 bases. The germline V gene has CDR1 SGHTS and CDR2 YDEGEE. This CDR3 comprises 14 residues. This CDR3 is CASSLAGGAETQYF. CDR3 bases: TGTGCCAGCAGCTTAGCAGGGGGCGCGGAGACCCAGTACTTC.

The sample holds one count of this clone. V is TRBV29-1 and J is TRBJ2-7, with D tentatively TRBD1 (6 bases). V lost 0 bases and J 5 bases, leaving 14 bases between the germline ends. Germline CDR1 is SQVTM and CDR2 is ANQGSEA. This CDR3 has 14 residues. CDR3 bases: TGCAGCGTTGAAGATTGGAAAGGGGGAAACGAGCAGTACTTC. Translation: CSVEDWKGGNEQYF.

The CDR3 is CASSDWQGFGYTF. CDR3 bases: TGTGCCAGCAGTGATTGGCAGGGGTTTGGCTACACCTTC. The chain combines TRBV6-1 with TRBJ1-2, with TRBD1 as a possible D gene (6 bases). Trimming shortened V by 3 bases and J by 7 bases, and 12 bases separated the two germline ends. Looked up from germline, CDR1 is MNHNS and CDR2 is SASEGT. The CDR3 is made up of 13 amino acids.

V gene TRBV6-5 combines with J gene TRBJ2-3; TRBD2 is a possible D gene (5 bases). The germline V and J ends were trimmed by 8 bases and 7 bases, with 19 bases remaining between them. This CDR3 has 14 amino acids. The germline V gene encodes CDR1 MNHEY and CDR2 SVGAGI. The CDR3 DNA follows: TGTGCCAGCTCCTGGAGCGACCGGGATCATACGCAGTATTTT. It translates to CASSWSDRDHTQYF.

The rearrangement uses TRBV14 and TRBJ2-6; no clear D gene. Germline CDR1 reads SGHDN; CDR2 reads FVKESK. V lost 6 bases and J 1 base, leaving 4 bases between the germline ends. The length of the CDR3 is 13 residues. The CDR3 reads CASRPSGANVLTF. DNA for the CDR3: TGTGCCAGCAGACCATCTGGGGCCAACGTCCTGACTTTC.

The genes are TRBV27 and TRBJ2-1, with 9 bases fitting TRBD2. Per the germline V gene, CDR1 is MNHEY and CDR2 is SMNVEV (reference sequence). The CDR3 has 15 amino acids. Germline trimming cut 4 bases from V and 6 bases from J; bases unmatched to any gene: 7. The CDR3: CASSSPTSGLNEQFF. CDR3 DNA sequence: TGTGCCAGCAGTTCGCCGACTAGCGGACTCAATGAGCAGTTCTTC.

The chain recombines TRBV7-8 with TRBJ2-1; TRBD2 aligns across 12 bases. The CDR3 runs 16 residues. Germline values: CDR1 SGHVS, CDR2 FQNEAQ. Germline trimming cut 5 bases from V and 5 bases from J; bases unmatched to any gene: 7. The CDR3 DNA is TGTGCCAGCAGCCCTTACGGACTAGCGGGAAACAATGAGCAGTTCTTC. This gives the protein CASSPYGLAGNNEQFF.

Concerning this clone itself: The junction differs from germline at one of its ends, possibly a read error. The chain links TRBV7-9 to TRBJ2-4, with TRBD2 matching 11 bases. Germline CDR1 is SEHNR and CDR2 is FQNEAQ (reference sequence). The CDR3 covers 11 residues. This CDR3 is CASSSTSGKVF. The CDR3, as DNA: TGTGCCAGCAGCTCGACTAGCGGGAAGGTCTTC.

The chain combines TRBV18 with TRBJ1-1; D perhaps matches TRBD1 (6 bases). The germline V gene encodes CDR1 KGHSH and CDR2 LQKENI. This CDR3 has 15 amino acids. Trimming removed 6 bases at V and 3 bases at J, with 17 bases between. The CDR3 spells CASSQRGGRDTEAFF. For the CDR3, the DNA is TGTGCCAGCTCCCAAAGGGGGGGGCGAGACACTGAAGCTTTCTTT.

The V and J genes are TRBV11-2 and TRBJ2-7, with D perhaps being TRBD1 or TRBD2 (5 bases each). The germline CDR1 and CDR2 sequences are SGHAT and FQNNGV. The CDR3 runs 13 residues. V shed 0 bases and J shed 5 bases, with 8 bases lying between them. In nucleotides, the CDR3 is TGTGCCAGCAGCTTAGATTTGGGGGACGAGCAGTACTTC. Translating gives CASSLDLGDEQYF.

This chain connects TRBV9 to TRBJ2-3; 10 nucleotides match TRBD2. V was pared by 0 bases and J by 4 bases, with 5 bases of the junction left unmatched. Germline V lookup: CDR1 SGDLS, CDR2 YYNGEE. This CDR3 contains 16 residues. CDR3 in DNA: TGTGCCAGCAGCGTAGGAGCTAGCGGGAGTGCAGATACGCAGTATTTT. The encoded protein is CASSVGASGSADTQYF.